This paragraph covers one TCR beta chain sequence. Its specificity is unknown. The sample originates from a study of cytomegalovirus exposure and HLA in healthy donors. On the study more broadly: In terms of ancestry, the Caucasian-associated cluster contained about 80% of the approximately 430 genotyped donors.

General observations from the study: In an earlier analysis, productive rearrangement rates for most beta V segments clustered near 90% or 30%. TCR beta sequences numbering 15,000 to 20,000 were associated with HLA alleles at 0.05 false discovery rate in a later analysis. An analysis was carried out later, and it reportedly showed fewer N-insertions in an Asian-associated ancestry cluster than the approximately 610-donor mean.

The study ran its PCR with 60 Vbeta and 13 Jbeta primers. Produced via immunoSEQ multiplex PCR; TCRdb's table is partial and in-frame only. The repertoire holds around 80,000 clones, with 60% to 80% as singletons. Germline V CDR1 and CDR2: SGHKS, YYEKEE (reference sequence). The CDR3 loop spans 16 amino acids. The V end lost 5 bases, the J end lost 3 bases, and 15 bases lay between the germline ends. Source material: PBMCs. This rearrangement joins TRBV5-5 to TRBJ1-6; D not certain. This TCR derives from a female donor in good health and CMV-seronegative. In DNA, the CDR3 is TGTGCCAGCAGGGACCTGAGGGCCGGCTATAATTCACCCCTCCACTTT. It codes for CASRDLRAGYNSPLHF.